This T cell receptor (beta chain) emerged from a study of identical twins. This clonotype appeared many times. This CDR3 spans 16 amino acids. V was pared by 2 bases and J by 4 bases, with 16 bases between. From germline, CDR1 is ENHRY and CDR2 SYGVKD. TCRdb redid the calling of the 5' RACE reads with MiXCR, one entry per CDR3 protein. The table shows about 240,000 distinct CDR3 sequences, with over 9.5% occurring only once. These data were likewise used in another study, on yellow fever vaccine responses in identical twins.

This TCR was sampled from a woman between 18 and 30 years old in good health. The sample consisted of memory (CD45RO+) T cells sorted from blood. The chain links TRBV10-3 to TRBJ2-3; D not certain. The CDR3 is CAISEDRVRHPDTQYF. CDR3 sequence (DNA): TGTGCCATCAGTGAGGACCGAGTTCGGCACCCAGATACGCAGTATTTT.